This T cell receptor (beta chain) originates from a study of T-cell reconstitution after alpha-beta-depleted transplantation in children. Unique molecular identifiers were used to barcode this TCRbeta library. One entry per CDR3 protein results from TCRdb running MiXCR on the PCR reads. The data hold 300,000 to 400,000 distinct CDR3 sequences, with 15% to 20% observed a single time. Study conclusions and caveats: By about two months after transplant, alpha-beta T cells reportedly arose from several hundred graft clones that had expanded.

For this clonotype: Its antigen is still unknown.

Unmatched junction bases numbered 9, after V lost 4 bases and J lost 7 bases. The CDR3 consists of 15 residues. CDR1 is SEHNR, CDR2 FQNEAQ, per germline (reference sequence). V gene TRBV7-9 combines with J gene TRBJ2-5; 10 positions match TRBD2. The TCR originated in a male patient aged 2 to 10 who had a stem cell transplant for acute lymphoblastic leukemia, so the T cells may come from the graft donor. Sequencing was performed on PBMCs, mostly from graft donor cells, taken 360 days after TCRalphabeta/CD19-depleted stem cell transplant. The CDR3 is CASSSLAGLHGTQYF. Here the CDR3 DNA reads TGTGCCAGCAGCTCACTAGCGGGGTTGCATGGGACCCAGTACTTC.